Here is one TCR beta chain with its context. This clone's antigen is unknown. The sample holds no much larger clone one base away, and base qualities are not on file. This sample is part of a study of CD8 T cells in Susac syndrome (dated by TCRdb to the late 2010s). Context from the whole study: Whether CD8+ T cell activation and differentiation in Susac syndrome was antigen driven was tested using repertoire sequencing. The full study reports these points: The study acknowledged that relatively few individuals were included in the TCR sequencing and HLA analysis.

RNA was extracted using the RNeasy kit, and about 0.5 to 1 microgram was reverse transcribed with random hexamers. The immunoSEQ multiplex PCR assay, covering 54 Vbeta and 13 Jbeta segments, was used to amplify TCR beta CDR3 regions. Bias from PCR amplification was corrected by using a synthetic template baseline for primer optimization and for computational correction. In the paper's pipeline: Reads were assigned to V, D and J genes according to IMGT and analyzed in immunoSEQ Analyzer, with only productive sequences retained. To calculate clonality, Shannon entropy was normalized by log2 of the number of productive unique sequences and then subtracted from one. For each patient and control, public and private clones were evaluated within the 100 most prevalent clones. Susac-specific clones were defined as absent from healthy and MS cohorts, about 1,100 published viral clones and other ImmuneACCESS disease sequences. The public sequencing data were trimmed at Q25 with fastp and processed into clonotypes with MiXCR by TCRdb, which kept only in-frame beta chains. Records with the same CDR3 protein are collapsed into one entry carrying the most frequent genes and DNA. The V and J calls and clone size are TCRdb's, not the authors'. The sample table lists approximately 160,000 distinct CDR3 sequences, around 93% of them with a count of one. 0.09% to 0.095% of the sample lies in the top ten.

Peripheral blood CD8+ and CD4+ T cells from healthy donors, Susac syndrome patients and multiple sclerosis patients were profiled using high-throughput TCR beta sequencing. The multiple sclerosis controls were treatment-naive patients who had stable or active relapsing-remitting disease and met the revised McDonald criteria. Bulk CD8+ and CD4+ T cells were purified by magnetic negative isolation, whereas CD8+ TEMRA cells were enriched by FACS. Blood was drawn into EDTA tubes, processed within 24 hours, and PBMCs were isolated by density gradient centrifugation. PBMCs intended for TCR sequencing were cryopreserved in liquid nitrogen and thawed later in a water bath at 37 degrees C. Purity of sorted or isolated CD4+, CD8+ and CD8+ TEMRA cells was at least 90%. Taken from the germline V gene, the CDR1 and CDR2 loops are SNHLY and FYNNEI. Measured from the cysteine to the phenylalanine, the CDR3 is 14 residues long. Only the CDR3 portion is preserved as DNA: 42 bases, with reading frame beginning at the first base. V is cut back by 7 bases and J by 4 bases, with 5 bases in the junction unmatched.

The receptor comes from a human donor with multiple sclerosis. This sequence uses TRBV2 and TRBJ2-1; 9 nucleotides in the junction match TRBD1. Sequences were obtained from CD4+ T cells from PBMCs. The nucleotides are TGTGCCAGCATCGGGACAGGGACTTACAATGAGCAGTTCTTC. It translates as CASIGTGTYNEQFF.